Presented here are 32 T cell receptor beta chains from one specimen sequenced in a study of blood T cell repertoires in COVID-19. Sequencing used immunoSEQ multiplex PCR; TCRdb keeps in-frame clones, though not all of them. This table has roughly 250,000 clones, roughly four fifths appearing once. The sequenced material came from peripheral blood. The receptors here all came from a woman aged 70-85 years with acute or convalescent COVID-19.

This chain links TRBV5-6 with TRBJ1-2, with TRBD1 matching 10 bases. This CDR3 has 14 residues. The germline V gene encodes CDR1 SGHDT and CDR2 YYEEEE. The ends lost 2 bases at V and 5 bases at J; junction bases unmatched: 3. The CDR3 here is CASSFRDRGYGYTF. The DNA for the CDR3 is TGTGCCAGCAGCTTCCGGGACAGGGGATATGGCTACACCTTC.

The chain couples TRBV18 to TRBJ2-7, with D perhaps TRBD1 (6 bases). V gave up 2 bases and J gave up 6 bases, with 14 bases separating them. Germline V gene lookup returns CDR1 KGHSH and CDR2 LQKENI. The CDR3 totals 14 residues. CDR3 in amino acids: CASSPGTPPREQYF. CDR3 nucleotides: TGTGCCAGCTCACCAGGGACACCGCCCCGCGAGCAGTACTTC. Filled out from reference TRBV18 and TRBJ2-7, the complete variable domain reads NAGVMQNPRHLVRRRGQEARLRCSPMKGHSHVYWYRQLPEEGLKFMVYLQKENIIDESGMPKERFSAEFPKEGPSILRIQQVVRGDSAAYFCASSPGTPPREQYFGPGTRLTVT.

The chain is built from TRBV7-9 and TRBJ1-2, with D unclear. V lost 5 bases and J lost 0, with 10 bases in between. There are 14 residues in the CDR3. Germline values: CDR1 SEHNR, CDR2 FQNEAQ (reference sequence). CDR3 amino acids: CASSPTDTNYGYTF. The CDR3 DNA follows: TGTGCCAGCAGCCCAACCGACACTAACTATGGCTACACCTTC.

The chain couples TRBV4-3 to TRBJ1-6; tentative D call: TRBD1 (5 bases). The CDR3 length is 17 residues. Germline V CDR1 and CDR2: LGHNA, YSLEER. V gave up 0 bases and J gave up 1 base, with 10 bases separating them. CDR3 amino acids: CASSQDPGLSYNSPLHF. The CDR3 DNA reads TGCGCCAGCAGCCAAGATCCGGGACTTTCCTATAATTCACCCCTCCACTTT.

The chain has TRBV4-1 and TRBJ2-3, with a tentative D call TRBD2 (7 bases). The germline gives CDR1 MGHRA, CDR2 YSYEKL. The CDR3 totals 15 residues. Trimming removed 2 bases from V and 5 bases from J, with 14 bases in between. Here the CDR3 DNA reads TGCGCCAGCAGCCAAATAGGGGGGGCTAAAGATACGCAGTATTTT. It translates to CASSQIGGAKDTQYF.

As for this clone: The germline gene is not matched at one end of the junction; a read error may be the cause. The V gene is TRBV20-1, the J gene TRBJ2-7; tentative D call: TRBD2 (6 bases). The germline V gene has CDR1 DFQATT and CDR2 SNEGSKA (reference sequence). There are 10 residues in the CDR3. Here the CDR3 reads CSARDLEGNF. In DNA form, the CDR3 reads TGCAGTGCTAGAGATCTGGAGGGGAACTTC.

The V and J genes are TRBV6-5 and TRBJ1-1; 9 nucleotides line up with TRBD1. The V gene's germline CDR1 is MNHEY and CDR2 SVGAGI. The junction had 8 bases not matched to a gene; V was cut back by 6 bases and J by 6 bases. The CDR3 loop spans 14 amino acids. The CDR3 nucleotides read TGTGCCAGCAGGACGAACAGGGGGCTGTCTGAAGCTTTCTTT. Protein sequence: CASRTNRGLSEAFF.

This clone was picked up one time. The rearrangement links TRBV5-5 to TRBJ1-1; TRBD1 matches at 7 bases. The length of the CDR3 is 16 residues. Trimming at V came to 0 bases and at J to 2 bases, leaving 7 bases not matched to a gene. Germline V gene sequence: CDR1 SGHKS, CDR2 YYEKEE (reference sequence). The CDR3 protein is CASSLGQGTLNTEAFF. The CDR3 nucleotides read TGTGCCAGCAGCTTGGGACAGGGCACCTTAAACACTGAAGCTTTCTTT.

J is TRBJ1-2 and V is TRBV7-9; D gene unclear. CDR3 size: 12 residues. Germline CDR1 is SEHNR and CDR2 is FQNEAQ (reference sequence). Trimming shortened V by 3 bases and J by 8 bases, and 10 bases separated the two germline ends. The CDR3 DNA reads as TGTGCCAGCAGCTTGGGAGGGCACGGCTACACCTTC. Its protein product is CASSLGGHGYTF.

This clone was picked up a small number of times. This chain uses TRBV30 with TRBJ1-1; no firm D call. Germline V gene data show CDR1 as GTSNPN and CDR2 as SVGIG (reference sequence). Trimming pared 4 bases from V and 1 base from J, leaving 16 bases between. The CDR3 extends over 15 amino acids. Here the CDR3 DNA reads TGTGCCTGGACCCCTTTGGTACGGTCGAACACTGAAGCTTTCTTT. As protein: CAWTPLVRSNTEAFF.

The chain is built from TRBV4-1 and TRBJ1-5; 7 positions agree with TRBD1. Trimming at V came to 4 bases and at J to 0 bases, leaving 3 bases not matched to a gene. In germline, CDR1 is MGHRA, CDR2 YSYEKL. The CDR3 runs to 15 residues. This CDR3 is CASSPTGHSNQPQHF. CDR3 sequence (DNA): TGCGCCAGCAGCCCGACAGGGCATAGCAATCAGCCCCAGCATTTT.

This clone was seen repeatedly, ten times or more. The chain employs TRBV29-1 and TRBJ2-3; 8 nucleotides line up with TRBD2. Germline CDR1 reads SQVTM; CDR2 reads ANQGSEA. The trim removed 8 bases at V and 5 bases at J, leaving 15 bases unmatched. The CDR3 is 15 amino acids. DNA for the CDR3: TGCAGCATCGGTAGATCGGGGGGGCTTGGAGATACGCAGTATTTT. Translation gives CSIGRSGGLGDTQYF.

The chain has TRBV18 and TRBJ1-3; possibly TRBD1 for D (6 bases). The V gene lost 5 bases and the J gene lost 4 bases, with 9 bases spanning the gap. CDR3 length: 13 amino acids. The germline V gene has CDR1 KGHSH and CDR2 LQKENI. CDR3 residues: CASSLDSGNTIYF. As DNA, the CDR3 is TGTGCCAGCTCATTGGACAGCGGAAACACCATATATTTT.

The rearrangement uses TRBV2 and TRBJ1-2; tentative D call: TRBD1 (5 bases). CDR1 and CDR2 from the germline V gene are SNHLY and FYNNEI. The CDR3 has 14 residues. Trimming removed 7 bases from V and 6 bases from J, with 18 bases in between. CDR3 DNA sequence: TGTGCCAGCATTAAAGTCAGGGTAAATGATGGCTACACCTTC. This codes for CASIKVRVNDGYTF.

This sequence joins TRBV28 and TRBJ1-6; 9 bases align to TRBD1. The CDR3 loop spans 13 amino acids. The germline V gene has CDR1 MDHEN and CDR2 SYDVKM. Germline trimming cut 5 bases from V and 16 bases from J; bases unmatched to any gene: 9. The DNA of the CDR3 is TGTGCCAGCAGTCAAGGACAGGGGCTCTTTCTCCACTTT. Translated, it gives CASSQGQGLFLHF.

Comment on this clone: A read error may account for a junction end that differs from germline. The rearrangement uses TRBV27 and TRBJ1-2; D unresolved. The CDR3 length is 13 residues. Germline V gives CDR1 MNHEY, CDR2 SMNVEV (reference sequence). In nucleotides, the CDR3 is TGTGCCAGCAGTTGGGCCCCTAATTATGGCTACACCTTC. Translating gives CASSWAPNYGYTF.

The rearrangement links TRBV2 to TRBJ1-4, with 7 bases that match TRBD1. The CDR3 sequence is 13 residues long. The germline CDR1 and CDR2 sequences are SNHLY and FYNNEI. V lost 8 bases and J lost 8; bases outside the gene matches: 8. CDR3 sequence (DNA): TGTGCCAGCCGCAGACAGGGAGGAGAAAAACTGTTTTTT. Translation: CASRRQGGEKLFF.

The chain links TRBV28 to TRBJ1-2; TRBD1 agrees at 7 bases. Trimming took 4 bases from V and 13 from J; bases not matched to a gene: 6. This CDR3 region has 11 residues. Looked up from germline, CDR1 is MDHEN and CDR2 is SYDVKM. CDR3 residues: CASSYRGAVTF. As DNA, the CDR3 is TGTGCCAGCAGTTACAGGGGAGCAGTCACCTTC.

The sample holds one count of this clone. This sequence joins TRBV6-2 or TRBV6-3 and TRBJ1-2; weak D call: TRBD1 (5 bases). Germline CDR1 and CDR2: MNHEY and SVGEGT. Trimming cost V 4 bases and J 4 bases, with 7 bases left between them. The CDR3 has 12 amino acids. CDR3 DNA sequence: TGTGCCAGCAGTTCGACAGTCTATGGCTACACCTTC. Its protein is CASSSTVYGYTF.

This chain joins TRBV5-8 and TRBJ1-4; possibly TRBD1 for D (5 bases). V lost 4 bases and J lost 4, with 11 bases in between. The CDR3 is 14 amino acids. The germline V gene encodes CDR1 SGHTS and CDR2 YDEGEE. The CDR3 coding sequence is TGTGCCAGCAGCCCCGACAGTTATAATGAAAAACTGTTTTTT. Encoded protein: CASSPDSYNEKLFF.

The chain has TRBV5-5 and TRBJ2-1; D ambiguous. V was trimmed by 3 bases and J by 5 bases, leaving 6 bases between them. The CDR3 has 12 residues. Germline assignment: CDR1 SGHKS and CDR2 YYEKEE (reference sequence). CDR3 nucleotides: TGTGCCAGCAGCTGGAGTAACAATGAGCAGTTCTTC. Amino acids: CASSWSNNEQFF. The full variable domain, rest sourced from reference TRBV5-5 and TRBJ2-1, is DAGVTQSPTHLIKTRGQQVTLRCSPISGHKSVSWYQQVLGQGPQFIFQYYEKEERGRGNFPDRFSARQFPNYSSELNVNALLLGDSALYLCASSWSNNEQFFGPGTRLTVL.

As concerns this clone: This sample includes further DNA sequences coding for the same CDR3. This chain links TRBV4-3 with TRBJ1-2, with D possibly TRBD1 on 6 matching bases. Between the trimmed V and J ends, which lost 1 base and 2 bases, there was a span of 8 bases. Germline values: CDR1 LGHNA, CDR2 YSLEER. The CDR3 extends over 14 amino acids. Here the CDR3 DNA reads TGCGCCAGCAGCCAAGGACAGGCGAACTATGGCTACACCTTC. Its translation: CASSQGQANYGYTF.

The chain links TRBV7-2 to TRBJ1-4; no definite D call. The germline V gene encodes CDR1 SGHTA and CDR2 FQGNSA. Trimming removed 5 bases at V and 4 bases at J, with 17 bases between. This CDR3 contains 16 residues. CDR3 bases: TGTGCCAGCAGCCTTTCGGCCCCCGGGTTTAATGAAAAACTGTTTTTT. It codes for CASSLSAPGFNEKLFF.

The chain employs TRBV6-5 and TRBJ1-3; TRBD1 matches at 9 bases. V was pared by 3 bases and J by 2 bases, with 2 bases of the junction left unmatched. CDR3 length equals 15 residues. Germline loops: CDR1 MNHEY, CDR2 SVGAGI. DNA of the CDR3: TGTGCCAGCAGTTATCGGACAGGGGCTGGAAACACCATATATTTT. It is translated as CASSYRTGAGNTIYF.

This clone was seen a single time. In DNA, the CDR3 is TGTGCCAGTAGTCCGCTTGACGGGACAGTGCGCACTGAAGCTTTCTTT. Translated, it gives CASSPLDGTVRTEAFF. This sequence joins TRBV19 and TRBJ1-1; 7 nucleotides line up with TRBD1. The CDR3 is 16 amino acids. Per the germline V gene, CDR1 is LNHDA and CDR2 is SQIVND (reference sequence). V gave up 5 bases and J gave up 4 bases; unmatched junction bases: 13.

This chain connects TRBV7-2 to TRBJ2-7; D gene unclear. The ends were cut back, 3 bases at V and 4 bases at J, with 7 bases in the middle. Germline V gives CDR1 SGHTA, CDR2 FQGNSA. This CDR3 region has 12 residues. The CDR3, as DNA: TGTGCCAGCAGCTTGGCCATGTACGAGCAGTACTTC. It is translated as CASSLAMYEQYF.

The rearrangement links TRBV2 to TRBJ1-1; weak D call: TRBD1 (5 bases). The CDR3 is 13 residues long. V lost 5 bases, J lost 1 base, and 8 bases lay in between. The V gene's germline CDR1 is SNHLY and CDR2 FYNNEI. CDR3 amino acids: CASSWDSNTEAFF. In DNA, the CDR3 is TGTGCCAGCAGTTGGGACTCGAACACTGAAGCTTTCTTT.

This chain joins TRBV10-1 and TRBJ2-2; D remains unclear. The CDR3 contains 14 residues. Germline V gene data show CDR1 as WNHNN and CDR2 as SYGVQD (reference sequence). Trimming cost V 4 bases and J 3 bases, with 9 bases left between them. CDR3 protein: CASSARSDTGELFF. For the CDR3, the DNA is TGCGCCAGCAGTGCTAGGTCGGACACCGGGGAGCTGTTTTTT.

The chain links TRBV6-5 to TRBJ2-1, with TRBD1 matching 8 bases. The junction had 7 bases not matched to a gene; V was cut back by 2 bases and J by 7 bases. The CDR3 runs 15 residues. Per the germline V gene, CDR1 is MNHEY and CDR2 is SVGAGI. The CDR3 nucleotides are TGTGCCAGCAGTTACGGGAGGACAGGGTTGAATGAGCAGTTCTTC. Its translation is CASSYGRTGLNEQFF.

The chain is built from TRBV19 and TRBJ2-3; D perhaps matches TRBD2 (5 bases). V was clipped by 8 bases and J by 6 bases, with 15 bases between them. Germline values: CDR1 LNHDA, CDR2 SQIVND (reference sequence). The CDR3 is made up of 13 amino acids. This chain's CDR3 is CASALGVLDTQYF. For the CDR3, the DNA is TGTGCCAGTGCCCTCGGGGTCTTGGATACGCAGTATTTT. The entire variable domain, with the rest obtained from reference TRBV19 and TRBJ2-3, is as follows: DGGITQSPKYLFRKEGQNVTLSCEQNLNHDAMYWYRQDPGQGLRLIYYSQIVNDFQKGDIAEGYSVSREKKESFPLTVTSAQKNPTAFYLCASALGVLDTQYFGPGTRLTVL.

This clone was seen more than once but under ten times. This chain uses TRBV9 with TRBJ2-3; 12 bases are shared with TRBD2. The CDR3 spans 17 residues. Trimming cost V 4 bases and J 0 bases; bases outside gene matches: 6. The germline V gene encodes CDR1 SGDLS and CDR2 YYNGEE. The CDR3 protein is CASSSRLAGASTDTQYF. CDR3 DNA: TGTGCCAGCAGCTCCAGACTAGCGGGGGCTAGCACAGATACGCAGTATTTT.

CDR3 in DNA: TGTGCCAGCTCACCACAAGACATAGGTGGCTACACCTTC. Encoded protein: CASSPQDIGGYTF. V and J are TRBV18 and TRBJ1-2, with D unclear. The V end lost 1 base, the J end lost 7 bases, and 10 bases lay between the germline ends. The CDR3 is made up of 13 amino acids. The germline CDR1 and CDR2 sequences are KGHSH and LQKENI.